The 4 T cell receptor beta chains below all came from one sample that was sequenced in a study of blood T cell repertoires in COVID-19. Produced via immunoSEQ multiplex PCR; TCRdb's table is partial and in-frame only. Of about 180,000 clones in the sample, 82% were seen once. The material sequenced was peripheral blood. The receptor set was obtained from a woman in her seventies with acute or convalescent COVID-19.

The chain employs TRBV11-2 and TRBJ1-2, with a tentative D call TRBD1 (5 bases). CDR3 length: 18 amino acids. Trimming removed 2 bases from V and 2 bases from J, with 21 bases in between. In germline, CDR1 is SGHAT, CDR2 FQNNGV. The CDR3 sequence is CASSLNIRGRGGNYGYTF. CDR3 bases: TGTGCCAGCAGCTTAAATATCCGAGGTCGGGGGGGGAACTATGGCTACACCTTC.

The CDR3 coding sequence is TGTGCCAGCTCACCAACCGGGACAGGGGATCACTATGGCTACACCTTC. Protein: CASSPTGTGDHYGYTF. This rearrangement joins TRBV18 to TRBJ1-2, with TRBD1 identical over 10 bases. Trimming at V came to 2 bases and at J to 3 bases, leaving 6 bases not matched to a gene. Per the germline V gene, CDR1 is KGHSH and CDR2 is LQKENI. The CDR3 runs to 16 residues.

This chain connects TRBV5-5 to TRBJ1-2; D remains unclear. The CDR3 has 15 residues. Deletions cut 0 bases from V and 3 bases from J, with 12 bases between. Germline lookup yields CDR1 SGHKS and CDR2 YYEKEE (reference sequence). The CDR3 loop is CASSLGYLTHYGYTF. The CDR3 bases are TGTGCCAGCAGCTTGGGATACTTGACACACTATGGCTACACCTTC.

The chain carries TRBV5-1 and TRBJ2-1, with 9 nucleotides matching TRBD1. Germline loops: CDR1 SGHRS, CDR2 YFSETQ. The trim removed 1 base at V and 4 bases at J, leaving 6 bases unmatched. CDR3 size: 16 residues. This chain's CDR3 is CASSLFGTGKYNEQFF. CDR3 DNA sequence: TGCGCCAGCAGCTTGTTTGGGACAGGGAAATACAATGAGCAGTTCTTC.